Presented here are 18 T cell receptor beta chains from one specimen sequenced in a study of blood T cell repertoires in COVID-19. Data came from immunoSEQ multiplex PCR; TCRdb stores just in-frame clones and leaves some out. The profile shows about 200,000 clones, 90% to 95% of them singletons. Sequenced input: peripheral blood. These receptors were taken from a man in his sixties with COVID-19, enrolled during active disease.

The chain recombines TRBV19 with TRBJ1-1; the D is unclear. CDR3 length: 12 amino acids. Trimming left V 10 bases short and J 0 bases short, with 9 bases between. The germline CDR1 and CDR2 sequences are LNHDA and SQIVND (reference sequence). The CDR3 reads CATTRLNTEAFF. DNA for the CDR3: TGTGCCACGACCAGGCTGAACACTGAAGCTTTCTTT.

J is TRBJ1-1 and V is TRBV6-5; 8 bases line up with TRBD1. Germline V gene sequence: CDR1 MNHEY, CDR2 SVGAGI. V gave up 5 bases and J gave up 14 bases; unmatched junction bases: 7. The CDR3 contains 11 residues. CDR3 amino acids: CASSPGGVRFF. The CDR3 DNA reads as TGTGCCAGCAGTCCAGGGGGCGTGCGATTCTTT.

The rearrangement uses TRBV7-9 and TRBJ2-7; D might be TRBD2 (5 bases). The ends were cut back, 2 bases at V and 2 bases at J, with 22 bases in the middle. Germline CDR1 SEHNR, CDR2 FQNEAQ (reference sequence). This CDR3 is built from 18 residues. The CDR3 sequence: CASSLKMVVTTTPYEQYF. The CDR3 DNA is TGTGCCAGCAGCTTAAAGATGGTAGTGACTACTACTCCCTACGAGCAGTACTTC.

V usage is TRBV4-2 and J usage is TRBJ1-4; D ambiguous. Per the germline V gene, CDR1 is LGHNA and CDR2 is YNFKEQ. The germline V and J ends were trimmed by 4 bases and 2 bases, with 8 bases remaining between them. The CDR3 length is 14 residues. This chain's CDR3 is CASSPYGTNEKLFF. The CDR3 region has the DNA TGTGCCAGCAGCCCTTACGGGACTAATGAAAAACTGTTTTTT.

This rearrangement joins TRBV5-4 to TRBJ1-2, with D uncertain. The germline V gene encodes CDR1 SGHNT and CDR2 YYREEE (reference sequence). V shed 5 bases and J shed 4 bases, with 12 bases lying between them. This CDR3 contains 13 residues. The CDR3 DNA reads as TGTGCCAGCAGTCCAGACACGGTCTATGGCTACACCTTC. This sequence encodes CASSPDTVYGYTF.

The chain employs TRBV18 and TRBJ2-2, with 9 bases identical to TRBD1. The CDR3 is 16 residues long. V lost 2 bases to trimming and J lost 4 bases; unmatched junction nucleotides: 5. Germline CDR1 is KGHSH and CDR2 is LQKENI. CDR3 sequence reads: CASSPIGQGITGELFF. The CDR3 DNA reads TGTGCCAGCTCACCAATCGGACAGGGGATCACCGGGGAGCTGTTTTTT.

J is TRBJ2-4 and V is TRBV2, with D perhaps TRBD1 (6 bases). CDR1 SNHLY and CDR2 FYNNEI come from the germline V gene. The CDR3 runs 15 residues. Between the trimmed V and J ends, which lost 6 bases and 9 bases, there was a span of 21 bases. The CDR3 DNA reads TGTGCCAGCAGGACAGAACAGGGAAGGTCTGGCATTCAGTACTTC. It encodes CASRTEQGRSGIQYF.

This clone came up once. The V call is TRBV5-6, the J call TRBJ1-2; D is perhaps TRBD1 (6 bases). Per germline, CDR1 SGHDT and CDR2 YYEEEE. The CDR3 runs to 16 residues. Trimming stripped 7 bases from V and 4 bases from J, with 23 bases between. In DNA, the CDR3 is TGTGCCAGCGGACAAGAACAGGGCCACGGGACCTATGGCTACACCTTC. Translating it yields CASGQEQGHGTYGYTF.

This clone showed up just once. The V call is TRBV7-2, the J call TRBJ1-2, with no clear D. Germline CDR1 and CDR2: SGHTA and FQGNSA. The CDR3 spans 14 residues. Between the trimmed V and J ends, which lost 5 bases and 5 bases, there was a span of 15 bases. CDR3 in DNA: TGTGCCAGCAGCCCCGGTGAGGGTTTGTATGGCTACACCTTC. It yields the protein CASSPGEGLYGYTF.

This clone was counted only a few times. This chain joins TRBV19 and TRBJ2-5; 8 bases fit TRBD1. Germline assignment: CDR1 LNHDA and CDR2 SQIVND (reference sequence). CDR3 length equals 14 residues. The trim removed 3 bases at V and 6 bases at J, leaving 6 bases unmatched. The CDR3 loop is CASSIGTGGKTQYF. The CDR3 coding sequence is TGTGCCAGTAGTATTGGGACAGGTGGAAAGACCCAGTACTTC.

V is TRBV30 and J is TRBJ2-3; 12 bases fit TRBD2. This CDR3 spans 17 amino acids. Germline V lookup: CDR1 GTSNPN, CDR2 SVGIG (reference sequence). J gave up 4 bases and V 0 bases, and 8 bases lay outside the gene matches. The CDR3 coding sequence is TGTGCCTGGAGTGTACATGGACTAGCGGGAATCGCAGATACGCAGTATTTT. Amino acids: CAWSVHGLAGIADTQYF.

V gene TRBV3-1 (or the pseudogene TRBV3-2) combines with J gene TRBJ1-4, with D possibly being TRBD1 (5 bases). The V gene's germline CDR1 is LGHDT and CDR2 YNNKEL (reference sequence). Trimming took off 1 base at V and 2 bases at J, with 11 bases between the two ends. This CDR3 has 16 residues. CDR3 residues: CASSQGVTETNEKLFF. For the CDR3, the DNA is TGTGCCAGCAGCCAAGGCGTGACAGAGACTAATGAAAAACTGTTTTTT.

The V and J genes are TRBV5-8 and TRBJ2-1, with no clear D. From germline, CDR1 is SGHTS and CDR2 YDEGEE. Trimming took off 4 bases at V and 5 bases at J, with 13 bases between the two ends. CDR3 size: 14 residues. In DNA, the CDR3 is TGTGCCAGCAGCCCTTTTACCAGAAACAATGAGCAGTTCTTC. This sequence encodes CASSPFTRNNEQFF.

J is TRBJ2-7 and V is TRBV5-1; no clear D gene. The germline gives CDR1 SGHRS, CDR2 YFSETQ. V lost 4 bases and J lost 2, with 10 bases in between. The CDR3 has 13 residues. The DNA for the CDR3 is TGCGCCAGCAGCCAAGACAAACCCTACGAGCAGTACTTC. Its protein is CASSQDKPYEQYF.

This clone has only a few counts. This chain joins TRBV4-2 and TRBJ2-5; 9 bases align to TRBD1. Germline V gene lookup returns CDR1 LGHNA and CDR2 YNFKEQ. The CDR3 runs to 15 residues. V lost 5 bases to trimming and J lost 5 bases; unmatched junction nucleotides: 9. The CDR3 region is CASSITGTGSETQYF. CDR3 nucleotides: TGTGCCAGCAGCATTACCGGGACAGGGTCGGAGACCCAGTACTTC.

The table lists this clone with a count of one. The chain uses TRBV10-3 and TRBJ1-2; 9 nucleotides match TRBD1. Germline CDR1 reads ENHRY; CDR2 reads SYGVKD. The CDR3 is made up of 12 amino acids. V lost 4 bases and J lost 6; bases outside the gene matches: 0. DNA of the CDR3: TGTGCCATCAGTGGGGACAGGGATGGCTACACCTTC. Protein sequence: CAISGDRDGYTF.

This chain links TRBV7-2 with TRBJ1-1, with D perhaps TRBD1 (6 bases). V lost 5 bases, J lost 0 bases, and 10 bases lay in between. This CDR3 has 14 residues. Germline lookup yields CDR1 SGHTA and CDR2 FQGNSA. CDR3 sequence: CASSKRTVNTEAFF. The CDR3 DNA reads TGTGCCAGCAGCAAGCGGACAGTGAACACTGAAGCTTTCTTT. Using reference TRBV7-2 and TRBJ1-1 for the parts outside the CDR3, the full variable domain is GAGVSQSPSNKVTEKGKDVELRCDPISGHTALYWYRQSLGQGLEFLIYFQGNSAPDKSGLPSDRFSAERTGGSVSTLTIQRTQQEDSAVYLCASSKRTVNTEAFFGQGTRLTVV.

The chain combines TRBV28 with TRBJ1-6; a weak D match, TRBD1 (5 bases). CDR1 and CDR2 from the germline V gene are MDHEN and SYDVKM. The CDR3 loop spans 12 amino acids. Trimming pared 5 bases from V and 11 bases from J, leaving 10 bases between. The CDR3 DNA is TGTGCCAGCAGTGGGGGGGGTGCACCCCTCCACTTT. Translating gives CASSGGGAPLHF. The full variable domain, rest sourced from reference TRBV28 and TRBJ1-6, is DVKVTQSSRYLVKRTGEKVFLECVQDMDHENMFWYRQDPGLGLRLIYFSYDVKMKEKGDIPEGYSVSREKKERFSLILESASTNQTSMYLCASSGGGAPLHFGNGTRLTVT.